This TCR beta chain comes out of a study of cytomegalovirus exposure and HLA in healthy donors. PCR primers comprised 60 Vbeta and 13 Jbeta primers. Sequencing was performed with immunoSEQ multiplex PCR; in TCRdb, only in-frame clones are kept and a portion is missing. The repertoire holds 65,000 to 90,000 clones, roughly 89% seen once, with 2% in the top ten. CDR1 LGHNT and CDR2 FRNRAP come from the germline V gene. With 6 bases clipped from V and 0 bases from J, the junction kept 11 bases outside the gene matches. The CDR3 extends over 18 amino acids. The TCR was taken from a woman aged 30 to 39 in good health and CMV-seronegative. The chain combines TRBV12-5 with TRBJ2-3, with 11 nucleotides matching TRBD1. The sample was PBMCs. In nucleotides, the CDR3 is TGTGCTAGTGGCGTAGCCAGGGGGACAGGGGGGAGCACAGATACGCAGTATTTT. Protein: CASGVARGTGGSTDTQYF.